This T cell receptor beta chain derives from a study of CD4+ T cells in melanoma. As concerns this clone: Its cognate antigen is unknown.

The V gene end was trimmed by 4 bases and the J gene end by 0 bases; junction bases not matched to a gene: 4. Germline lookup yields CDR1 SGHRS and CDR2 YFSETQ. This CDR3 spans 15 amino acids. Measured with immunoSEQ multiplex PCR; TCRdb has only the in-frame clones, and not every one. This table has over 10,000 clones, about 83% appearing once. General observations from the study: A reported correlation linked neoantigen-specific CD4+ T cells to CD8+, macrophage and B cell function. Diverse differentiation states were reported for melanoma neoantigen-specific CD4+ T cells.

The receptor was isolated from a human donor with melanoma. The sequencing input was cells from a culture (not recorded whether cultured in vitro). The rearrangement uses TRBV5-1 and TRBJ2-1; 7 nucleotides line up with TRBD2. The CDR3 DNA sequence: TGCGCCAGCAGCCAAACTAGCGCCTCCTACAATGAGCAGTTCTTC. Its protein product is CASSQTSASYNEQFF.